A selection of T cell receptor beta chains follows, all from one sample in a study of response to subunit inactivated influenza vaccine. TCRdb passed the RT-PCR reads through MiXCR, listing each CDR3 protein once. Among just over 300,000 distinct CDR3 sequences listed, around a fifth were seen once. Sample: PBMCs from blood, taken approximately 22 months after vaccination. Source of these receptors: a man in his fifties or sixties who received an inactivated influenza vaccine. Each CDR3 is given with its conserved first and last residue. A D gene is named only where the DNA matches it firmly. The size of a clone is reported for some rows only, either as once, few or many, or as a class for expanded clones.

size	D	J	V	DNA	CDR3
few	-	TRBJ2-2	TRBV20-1	TGCAGTGCTAGAGGACAGAACACCGGGGAGCTGTTTTTT	CSARGQNTGELFF
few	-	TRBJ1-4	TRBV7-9	TGTGCCAGCAGCTTTGTCGGAGAAAAACTGTTTTTT	CASSFVGEKLFF
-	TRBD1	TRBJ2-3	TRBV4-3	TGCGCCAGCAGCCTAAGGACAGGGGGGAGATCTAGCACAGATACGCAGTATTTT	CASSLRTGGRSSTDTQYF
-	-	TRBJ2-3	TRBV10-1	TGCGCCAGCAGTGAGTCCCCCACAGATACGCAGTATTTT	CASSESPTDTQYF
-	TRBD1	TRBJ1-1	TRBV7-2	TGTGCCAGCAGTATAGGACAGGGGAACACTGAAGCTTTCTTT	CASSIGQGNTEAFF
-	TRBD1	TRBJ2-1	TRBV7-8	TGTGCCAGCAGCTTCGGGCGACGCAAAGGGGGCACCCTACAGTTCTTC	CASSFGRRKGGTLQFF
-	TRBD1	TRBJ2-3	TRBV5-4	TGTGCCAGCAGCTTGAGGGACAGGGATACGCAGTATTTT	CASSLRDRDTQYF
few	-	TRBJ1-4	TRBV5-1	TGCGCCAGCAGCCAGGAGAGGGGTGCAACTAATGAAAAACTGTTTTTT	CASSQERGATNEKLFF
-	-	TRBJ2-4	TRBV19	TGTGCCAGTAGTATCTACAAATTAGCCAAAAACATTCAGTACTTC	CASSIYKLAKNIQYF
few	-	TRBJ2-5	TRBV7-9	TGTGCCAGCAGCTTGGATACGCCCCAAGAGACCCAGTACTTC	CASSLDTPQETQYF
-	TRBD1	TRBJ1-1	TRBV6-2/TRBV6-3	TGTGCCAGCACTAGGGAAACCGGGACAGGGGTATCTGAAGCTTTCTTT	CASTRETGTGVSEAFF
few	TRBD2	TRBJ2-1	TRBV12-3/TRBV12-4	TGTGCCAGCAGTTTTCGGGGGGGCCGGAATGAGCAGTTCTTC	CASSFRGGRNEQFF
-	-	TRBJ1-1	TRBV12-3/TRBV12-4	TGTGCCAGCAGCCGACAGTGGACTGAAGCTTTCTTT	CASSRQWTEAFF
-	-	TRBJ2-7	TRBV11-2	TGTGCCAGCAGCTTACTACAGCGCGTAAAAAACGAGCAGTACTTC	CASSLLQRVKNEQYF
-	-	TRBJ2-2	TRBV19	TGTGCCAGTGACACCGGGACGCTCCCTCCGAACACCGGGGAGCTGTTTTTT	CASDTGTLPPNTGELFF
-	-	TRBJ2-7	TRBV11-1	TGTGCCAGCAGCTTAGCTTGGGACACCACCTACGAGCAGTACTTC	CASSLAWDTTYEQYF
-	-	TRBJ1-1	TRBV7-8	TGTGCCAGCAGCTTTGTAGCTGTGAACACTGAAGCTTTCTTT	CASSFVAVNTEAFF
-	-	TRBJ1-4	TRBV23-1	TGCGCCAGCAGAGCTAGGTTCCGGGAGGGAGATGAAAAACTGTTTTTT	CASRARFREGDEKLFF
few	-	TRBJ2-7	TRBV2	TGTGCCAGCAGTGAAATTCAGGGATACGAGCAGTACTTC	CASSEIQGYEQYF
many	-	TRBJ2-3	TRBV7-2	TGTGCCAGCAGCGACCCATTCCAGGGGAGTAGCACAGATACGCAGTATTTT	CASSDPFQGSSTDTQYF
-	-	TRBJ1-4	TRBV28	TGTGCCAGCAGTTTAGGGCTTGGGGAAAAACTGTTTTTT	CASSLGLGEKLFF
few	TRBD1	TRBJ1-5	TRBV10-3	TGTGCCATTGGACAGGGGGACAATCAGCCCCAGCATTTT	CAIGQGDNQPQHF
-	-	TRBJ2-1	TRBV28	-	CASSSSDRPSANNEQFF
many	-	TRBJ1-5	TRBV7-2	TGTGCCAGCAGCTTGCAAGGGGTAGGGGATCAGCCCCAGCATTTT	CASSLQGVGDQPQHF
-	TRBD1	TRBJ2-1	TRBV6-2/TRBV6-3	TGTGCCACCACACCGACAGGGACGAGCTCCTACAATGAGCAGTTCTTC	CATTPTGTSSYNEQFF
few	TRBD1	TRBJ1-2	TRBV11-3	TGTGCCAGCAGCTACCGGGACAGCACGGGCTACACCTTC	CASSYRDSTGYTF
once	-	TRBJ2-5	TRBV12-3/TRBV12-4	TGTGCCAGCAGTTTATTTACTACTCAGTACTTC	CASSLFTTQYF
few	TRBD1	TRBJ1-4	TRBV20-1	TGCAGTGCTAGACCCCAGACAGGGGAAAAACTGTTTTTT	CSARPQTGEKLFF
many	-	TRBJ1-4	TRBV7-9	TGTGCCAGCAGCGACCCCGGGGGGCTCCATGAAAAACTGTTTTTT	CASSDPGGLHEKLFF
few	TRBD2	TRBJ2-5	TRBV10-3	TGTGCCATCAGTGAGTCTAGGACTAGCGGGGCCTCAGAGACCCAGTACTTC	CAISESRTSGASETQYF
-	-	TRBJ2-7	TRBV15	TGTGCCACCAGCAGATCCGACAGGAGCGAGCAGTACTTC	CATSRSDRSEQYF
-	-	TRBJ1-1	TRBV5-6	TGTGCCAGCAGCTTCCAGGGGAGAGGTGAAGCTTTCTTT	CASSFQGRGEAFF
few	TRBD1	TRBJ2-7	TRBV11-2	TGTGCCAGCAGCTACGGACAGGGTAGCGAGCAGTACTTC	CASSYGQGSEQYF
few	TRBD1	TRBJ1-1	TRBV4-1	TGCGCCAGCAGGACAGGGGGGTCTTGGAACACTGAAGCTTTCTTT	CASRTGGSWNTEAFF
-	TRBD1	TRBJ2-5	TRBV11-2	TGTGCCAGCAGCTTAGAGGTGGGGACAGGGCGGGGAGAGACCCAGTACTTC	CASSLEVGTGRGETQYF
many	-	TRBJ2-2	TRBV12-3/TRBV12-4	TGTGCCAGCAGTTGGAACACCGGGGAGCTGTTTTTT	CASSWNTGELFF
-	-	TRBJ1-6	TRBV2	TGTGCCAGCAGTGATCGAGGATTTTATAATTCACCCCTCCACTTT	CASSDRGFYNSPLHF
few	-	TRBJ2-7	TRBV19	TGTGCCAGTAGTATAGATCGGCAGGGCTCATACGAGCAGTACTTC	CASSIDRQGSYEQYF
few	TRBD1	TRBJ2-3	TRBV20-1	TGCAGTGCGATCGACAGGGGGCCAGATACGCAGTATTTT	CSAIDRGPDTQYF
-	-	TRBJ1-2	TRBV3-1	TGTGCCAGCAGCCAAGATGCCAGGGCATCCTATGGCTACACCTTC	CASSQDARASYGYTF
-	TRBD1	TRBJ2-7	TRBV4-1	TGCGCCAGCAGCCAATTTTCTTTATTAGGGACAGGGGCAGGGGAGCAGTACTTC	CASSQFSLLGTGAGEQYF
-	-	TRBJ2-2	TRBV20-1	TGCAGTGCTAGACCCAAGCGGAACACCGGGGAGCTGTTTTTT	CSARPKRNTGELFF
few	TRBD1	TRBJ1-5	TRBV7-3	TGTGCCAGCAGCTTTCCCGGGGACAGGGATCAGCCCCAGCATTTT	CASSFPGDRDQPQHF